Each of the 27 T cell receptor beta chains below was sequenced from the same sample in a study of T cell responses to AZD1222 COVID-19 vaccine. Repertoires were generated with immunoSEQ multiplex PCR, while TCRdb's copy carries only in-frame clones and drops some. The sample yields roughly 150,000 clones, roughly nine tenths seen once. The specimen was peripheral blood, collected 28 days after the second AZD1222 dose. The receptors shown here come from an adult who received the AZD1222 COVID-19 vaccine.

This chain connects TRBV4-1 to TRBJ2-5, with D maybe TRBD2 (5 bases). The germline V gene encodes CDR1 MGHRA and CDR2 YSYEKL. The CDR3 is 14 residues long. Between the trimmed V and J ends, which lost 1 base and 5 bases, there was a span of 11 bases. CDR3 in amino acids: CASSQAPGDETQYF. The DNA of the CDR3 is TGCGCCAGCAGCCAAGCCCCCGGGGATGAGACCCAGTACTTC.

The rearrangement joins TRBV5-4 to TRBJ1-4; tentatively, D is TRBD1 (5 bases). The CDR3 spans 15 residues. Trimming removed 4 bases from V and 8 bases from J, with 18 bases in between. Germline CDR1 reads SGHNT; CDR2 reads YYREEE (reference sequence). The DNA for the CDR3 is TGTGCCAGCAGCATGGAAGGGGCGCAGGGCGAAAAACTGTTTTTT. Encoded protein: CASSMEGAQGEKLFF.

The rearrangement links TRBV6-1 to TRBJ1-1; D is unclear. Germline V gene data show CDR1 as MNHNS and CDR2 as SASEGT. The germline V and J ends were trimmed by 3 bases and 4 bases, with 12 bases remaining between them. The CDR3 is 14 amino acids. CDR3 sequence reads: CASSERLGGTEAFF. The CDR3, as DNA: TGTGCCAGCAGTGAGAGGTTAGGTGGCACTGAAGCTTTCTTT.

The J gene is TRBJ1-6, the V gene TRBV15; 8 bases match TRBD1. This CDR3 has 17 amino acids. Germline values: CDR1 LNHNV, CDR2 YYDKDF (reference sequence). Trimming cost V 0 bases and J 7 bases; bases outside gene matches: 8. CDR3 sequence reads: CATSRDTRTGPNSPLHF. CDR3 nucleotides: TGTGCCACCAGCAGAGATACAAGGACAGGGCCAAATTCACCCCTCCACTTT.

V and J are TRBV7-6 and TRBJ2-7, with 11 nucleotides matching TRBD1. Per germline, CDR1 SGHVS and CDR2 FNYEAQ. With 1 base clipped from V and 6 bases from J, the junction kept 2 bases outside the gene matches. This CDR3 region has 14 residues. The CDR3 here is CASSLEGQGGEQYF. Written as DNA, the CDR3 is TGTGCCAGCAGCTTAGAGGGACAGGGGGGCGAGCAGTACTTC.

The chain joins TRBV4-2 to TRBJ2-1, with D maybe TRBD1 (5 bases). CDR1 is LGHNA, CDR2 YNFKEQ, per germline. The CDR3 consists of 13 residues. The V end lost 3 bases, the J end lost 10 bases, and 13 bases lay between the germline ends. CDR3 in DNA: TGTGCCAGCAGCCATCAGGGAACGAGGGAGCAGTTCTTC. Amino acid sequence: CASSHQGTREQFF.

The gene calls are TRBV7-2 and TRBJ1-1; 7 bases fit TRBD1. Germline V gene data show CDR1 as SGHTA and CDR2 as FQGNSA. V shed 7 bases, J shed 0 bases, and the junction held 5 bases outside the gene matches. The CDR3 length is 14 residues. The CDR3 sequence: CASIRTGVNTEAFF. The DNA of the CDR3 is TGTGCCAGCATCCGAACAGGGGTGAACACTGAAGCTTTCTTT.

The chain joins TRBV29-1 to TRBJ2-7; no firm D call. Trimming pared 5 bases from V and 7 bases from J, leaving 18 bases between. Germline CDR1 and CDR2: SQVTM and ANQGSEA. The CDR3 is made up of 13 amino acids. The CDR3 nucleotides read TGCAGCGTTCTACTGATAACTGGGCGTGAGCAGTACTTC. Its translation: CSVLLITGREQYF.

The chain has TRBV4-3 and TRBJ1-2; TRBD1 aligns across 9 bases. CDR1 and CDR2 (germline): LGHNA, YSLEER. V lost 4 bases to trimming and J lost 2 bases; unmatched junction nucleotides: 5. The CDR3 length is 15 residues. CDR3 sequence reads: CASSPDRGNNYGYTF. Here the CDR3 DNA reads TGCGCCAGCAGCCCCGACAGGGGGAACAACTATGGCTACACCTTC.

The chain combines TRBV27 with TRBJ2-4; no firm D call. The CDR3 sequence is 15 residues long. The germline CDR1 and CDR2 sequences are MNHEY and SMNVEV (reference sequence). The V end was cut by 7 bases, the J end by 2 bases, with 15 bases between. The CDR3 coding sequence is TGTGCCAGCAACCCCTCGAGGCCTTCCAAAAACATTCAGTACTTC. Its translation: CASNPSRPSKNIQYF.

The chain joins TRBV29-1 to TRBJ1-4; 9 bases are shared with TRBD1. This CDR3 has 12 amino acids. The V gene's germline CDR1 is SQVTM and CDR2 ANQGSEA. With 7 bases clipped from V and 7 bases from J, the junction kept 4 bases outside the gene matches. The CDR3 DNA is TGCAGCGCGGACAGGGGAGGTGAAAAACTGTTTTTT. Its protein product is CSADRGGEKLFF.

This chain uses TRBV10-2 with TRBJ2-7; 14 bases match TRBD2. This CDR3 contains 16 residues. Germline CDR1 is WSHSY and CDR2 is SAAADI. The V segment lost 3 bases and the J segment 5 bases; nucleotides outside the gene matches: 6. The CDR3 coding sequence is TGCGCCAGCAGTGACCGACTAGCGGGGGGGCTAGACGAGCAGTACTTC. Amino acids: CASSDRLAGGLDEQYF.

V usage is TRBV5-5 and J usage is TRBJ2-2, with D possibly TRBD2 on 5 matching bases. From germline, CDR1 is SGHKS and CDR2 YYEKEE (reference sequence). V gave up 4 bases and J gave up 1 base, with 11 bases separating them. The CDR3 has 15 amino acids. The CDR3 is CASSPRAGNTGELFF. In DNA form, the CDR3 reads TGTGCCAGCAGCCCTCGGGCGGGGAACACCGGGGAGCTGTTTTTT.

The chain uses TRBV5-1 and TRBJ1-2; D is uncertain. Deletions cut 3 bases from V and 9 bases from J, with 15 bases between. Per germline, CDR1 SGHRS and CDR2 YFSETQ. This CDR3 contains 13 residues. The CDR3 here is CASSSGLWESYTF. The CDR3 bases are TGCGCCAGCAGCTCTGGACTGTGGGAGAGCTACACCTTC.

The chain links TRBV5-1 to TRBJ1-1; tentative D call: TRBD1 (6 bases). The germline gives CDR1 SGHRS, CDR2 YFSETQ. This CDR3 region has 14 residues. Trimming pared 2 bases from V and 7 bases from J, leaving 15 bases between. The CDR3 reads CASSFSGGEIEAFF. CDR3 nucleotides: TGCGCCAGCAGCTTTTCTGGGGGCGAGATTGAAGCTTTCTTT.

The genes are TRBV12-3 or TRBV12-4 and TRBJ1-5; D call uncertain. Trimming took off 5 bases at V and 7 bases at J, with 12 bases between the two ends. CDR3 length: 13 residues. Here the CDR3 DNA reads TGTGCCAGCAGTCCCGCGGAGGGACAGCCCCAGCATTTT. This gives the protein CASSPAEGQPQHF.

In its sample, this clone was seen a few times. The J gene is TRBJ2-5, the V gene TRBV7-8; TRBD2 matches 10 bases. The CDR3 length is 16 residues. The germline V gene encodes CDR1 SGHVS and CDR2 FQNEAQ. V was pared by 4 bases and J by 4 bases, with 9 bases of the junction left unmatched. This CDR3 reads CASSSTSGGALETQYF. As DNA, the CDR3 is TGTGCCAGCAGCTCCACGAGCGGGGGGGCATTAGAGACCCAGTACTTC.

The chain uses TRBV9 and TRBJ1-4; possibly TRBD1 for D (5 bases). In germline, CDR1 is SGDLS, CDR2 YYNGEE. Trimming stripped 4 bases from V and 0 bases from J, with 7 bases between. The CDR3 length is 14 residues. The CDR3 loop reads CASSLDTTNEKLFF. The CDR3 DNA sequence: TGTGCCAGCAGCCTGGACACAACTAATGAAAAACTGTTTTTT.

The chain links TRBV30 to TRBJ1-1, with D perhaps TRBD1 (6 bases). V gave up 3 bases and J gave up 1 base, with 12 bases separating them. The germline CDR1 and CDR2 sequences are GTSNPN and SVGIG (reference sequence). The CDR3 is 14 residues long. The CDR3 DNA reads as TGTGCCTGGAGCGCCCCCAGGGGGAACACTGAAGCTTTCTTT. Its protein is CAWSAPRGNTEAFF.

This clone was counted a few times. This chain uses TRBV4-3 with TRBJ1-2; 8 bases line up with TRBD1. This CDR3 is built from 14 residues. V lost 4 bases to trimming and J lost 6 bases; unmatched junction nucleotides: 7. Germline values: CDR1 LGHNA, CDR2 YSLEER. The CDR3 spells CASSPTRQGNGYTF. The CDR3 DNA is TGCGCCAGCAGCCCTACCCGACAGGGGAATGGCTACACCTTC.

J is TRBJ2-2 and V is TRBV7-9; D remains ambiguous. The V and J ends lost 6 bases and 2 bases respectively, with 4 bases between them. The CDR3 consists of 12 residues. Germline lookup yields CDR1 SEHNR and CDR2 FQNEAQ (reference sequence). This chain's CDR3 is CASRHNTGELFF. In DNA, the CDR3 is TGTGCCAGCAGGCACAACACCGGGGAGCTGTTTTTT.

Comment on this clone: This same CDR3 is encoded by further DNA sequences in the sample. The chain employs TRBV7-2 and TRBJ2-7, with unresolved D. The CDR3 covers 11 residues. V was cut by 5 bases and J by 1 base, with 3 bases left in between. Germline CDR1 is SGHTA and CDR2 is FQGNSA. The CDR3 nucleotides read TGTGCCAGCAGCCCGTCCTACGAGCAGTACTTC. This sequence encodes CASSPSYEQYF.

Here the CDR3 reads CSTLGGATYEQYF. DNA for the CDR3: TGCAGCACCCTTGGCGGGGCCACCTACGAGCAGTACTTC. This rearrangement joins TRBV29-1 to TRBJ2-7, with D possibly TRBD2 on 6 matching bases. Germline-derived CDR1 and CDR2 are SQVTM and ANQGSEA. Trimming took 8 bases from V and 2 from J, leaving 16 bases between them. The CDR3 loop spans 13 amino acids.

The gene calls are TRBV28 and TRBJ1-5, with TRBD1 as a possible D gene (5 bases). This CDR3 comprises 16 residues. V was shortened by 1 base and J by 0 bases, with 10 bases between the two germline ends. The V gene's germline CDR1 is MDHEN and CDR2 SYDVKM. In DNA, the CDR3 is TGTGCCAGCAGTTTATATACCGACAGTAGCAATCAGCCCCAGCATTTT. Residues: CASSLYTDSSNQPQHF.

The chain has TRBV6-2 or TRBV6-3 and TRBJ2-7; either TRBD1 or TRBD2 may fit D (5 bases each). The CDR3 has 16 amino acids. V lost 2 bases and J 2 bases, leaving 16 bases between the germline ends. Germline V gene data show CDR1 as MNHEY and CDR2 as SVGEGT. The CDR3, as DNA: TGTGCCAGCAGTTACCATTCCCGGGACCCGCCCTACGAGCAGTACTTC. Translation gives CASSYHSRDPPYEQYF.

The chain is built from TRBV6-6 and TRBJ1-6, with TRBD1 matching over 8 bases. Germline assignment: CDR1 MNHNY and CDR2 SVGAGI (reference sequence). With V trimmed by 7 bases and J by 6 bases, 5 bases remained unmatched. This CDR3 region has 14 residues. In nucleotides, the CDR3 is TGTGCCAGCAACCCAGGGGGCTTTAATTCACCCCTCCACTTT. This translates into CASNPGGFNSPLHF.

The chain joins TRBV6-2 or TRBV6-3 to TRBJ1-2; TRBD1 matches 8 bases. CDR3 length: 16 residues. Germline CDR1 and CDR2: MNHEY and SVGEGT. Germline trimming cut 2 bases from V and 3 bases from J; bases unmatched to any gene: 8. CDR3 sequence (DNA): TGTGCCAGCAGTTACCGACCGGACAGGGAATACTATGGCTACACCTTC. It codes for CASSYRPDREYYGYTF.